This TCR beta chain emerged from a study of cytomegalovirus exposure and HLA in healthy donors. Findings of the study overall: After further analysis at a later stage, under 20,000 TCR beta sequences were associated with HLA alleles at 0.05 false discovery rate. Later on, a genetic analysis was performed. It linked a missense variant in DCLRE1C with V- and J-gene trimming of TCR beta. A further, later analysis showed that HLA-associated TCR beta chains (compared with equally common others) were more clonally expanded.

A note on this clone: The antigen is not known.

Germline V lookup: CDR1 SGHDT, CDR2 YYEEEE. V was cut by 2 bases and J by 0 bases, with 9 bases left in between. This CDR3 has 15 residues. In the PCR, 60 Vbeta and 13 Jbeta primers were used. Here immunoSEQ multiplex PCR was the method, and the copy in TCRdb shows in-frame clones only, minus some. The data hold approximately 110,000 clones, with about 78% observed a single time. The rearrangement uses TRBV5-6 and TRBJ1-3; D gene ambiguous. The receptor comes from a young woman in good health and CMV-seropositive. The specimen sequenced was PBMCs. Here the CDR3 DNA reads TGTGCCAGCAGCTTAGCCAGGAACTCTGGAAACACCATATATTTT. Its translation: CASSLARNSGNTIYF.